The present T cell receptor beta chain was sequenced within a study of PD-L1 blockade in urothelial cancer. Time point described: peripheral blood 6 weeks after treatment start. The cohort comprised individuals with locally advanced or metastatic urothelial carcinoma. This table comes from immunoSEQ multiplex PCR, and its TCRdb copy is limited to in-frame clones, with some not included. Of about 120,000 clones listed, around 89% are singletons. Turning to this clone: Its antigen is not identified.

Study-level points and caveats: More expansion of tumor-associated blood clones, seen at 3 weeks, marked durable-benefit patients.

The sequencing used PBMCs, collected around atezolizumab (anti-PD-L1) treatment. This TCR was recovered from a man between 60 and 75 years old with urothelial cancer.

In DNA, the CDR3 is TGTGCCAGCAGGACGGGGGGGGCAGATACGCAGTATTTT. Translating it yields CASRTGGADTQYF. The J gene is TRBJ2-3, the V gene TRBV28, with 8 nucleotides matching TRBD2. The V and J ends lost 6 bases and 4 bases, in that order; junction bases with no gene match: 3. CDR1 MDHEN and CDR2 SYDVKM come from the germline V gene. There are 13 residues in the CDR3.